This TCR beta chain emerged from a study of prognosis after radiotherapy for stage I lung cancer. Study information: Every patient with non-small cell lung cancer was judged medically inoperable.

Genomic DNA was subjected to two-round multiplex PCR for amplification of TCR beta CDR3. First-round PCR employed TRBV- and TRBJ-specific primers for each gene. TCRdb passed the multiplex PCR reads through MiXCR, listing each CDR3 protein once. Of some 56,000 distinct CDR3 sequences listed, about 26% were seen once; the top ten hold around 8%. Study results and limitations: There was a fall in unique TCR clone counts after stereotactic body radiation therapy, median 10,088 versus 6,861.

This clonotype occurred many times. Its cognate antigen is unknown. Sequences were derived from PBMCs, sampled before or after stereotactic body radiation therapy (not recorded which). This TCR was sampled from a donor aged 50 or older with non-small cell lung cancer.

CDR3 amino acids: CSARRIGDSRETQYF. The CDR3 DNA is TGCAGTGCTAGGAGGATAGGGGACTCCCGAGAGACCCAGTACTTC. This chain joins TRBV20-1 and TRBJ2-5; D perhaps matches TRBD2 (6 bases). The CDR3 contains 15 residues. The V end was cut by 3 bases, the J end by 4 bases, with 18 bases between. The germline V gene has CDR1 DFQATT and CDR2 SNEGSKA (reference sequence).